One and the same sample provided the 24 T cell receptor beta chains below, sequenced in a study of identifying expanded T cells in peripheral blood. The protocol was immunoSEQ multiplex PCR, while the TCRdb copy is restricted to in-frame clones and leaves out a portion. The sample consists of around 120,000 clones, 75% to 90% of them appearing once. The material sequenced was blood. These receptors originate from a person between 18 and 75 years old in good health.

The gene calls are TRBV7-2 and TRBJ2-3; TRBD2 aligns across 10 bases. This CDR3 has 15 residues. The V gene end was trimmed by 3 bases and the J gene end by 2 bases; junction bases not matched to a gene: 2. CDR1 and CDR2 (germline): SGHTA, FQGNSA. The CDR3 loop is CASSFLAGDTDTQYF. In nucleotides, the CDR3 is TGTGCCAGCAGCTTCCTAGCGGGGGACACAGATACGCAGTATTTT.

This clone was counted ten times or more. The V gene is TRBV5-1, the J gene TRBJ1-1, with 9 positions matching TRBD1. The V gene end was trimmed by 4 bases and the J gene end by 0 bases; junction bases not matched to a gene: 7. This CDR3 spans 16 amino acids. Germline loops: CDR1 SGHRS, CDR2 YFSETQ. In DNA form, the CDR3 reads TGCGCCAGCAGCCCGGGACAGGGAGGGCTGAACACTGAAGCTTTCTTT. Translation: CASSPGQGGLNTEAFF.

V gene TRBV4-2 combines with J gene TRBJ2-5; the match to TRBD2 covers 13 bases. This CDR3 region has 18 residues. In germline, CDR1 is LGHNA, CDR2 YNFKEQ. After removal of 1 base from V and 6 bases from J, the junction contained 11 bases not matched to a gene. The CDR3 DNA sequence: TGTGCCAGCAGCCAAGCGTCCGGGACTAGCGGGACTCCTAAGACCCAGTACTTC. Translating gives CASSQASGTSGTPKTQYF.

This chain joins TRBV6-4 and TRBJ2-2; maybe TRBD1 (6 bases). CDR1 and CDR2 (germline): MRHNA, SNTAGT. The CDR3 has 14 residues. The V gene lost 6 bases and the J gene lost 3 bases, with 11 bases spanning the gap. The CDR3 protein is CASRRNRDTGELFF. The CDR3 DNA follows: TGTGCCAGCAGAAGAAACAGGGACACCGGGGAGCTGTTTTTT.

The chain employs TRBV7-3 and TRBJ2-7, with a weak D call TRBD1 (5 bases). The CDR3 consists of 14 residues. Germline lookup yields CDR1 SGHTA and CDR2 FQGTGA. Trimming cost V 5 bases and J 3 bases, with 14 bases left between them. For the CDR3, the DNA is TGTGCCAGCAGCGGCCAGGGAATCGGCTACGAGCAGTACTTC. It encodes CASSGQGIGYEQYF.

This rearrangement joins TRBV11-2 to TRBJ1-1; tentatively, D is TRBD1 (6 bases). The germline V gene encodes CDR1 SGHAT and CDR2 FQNNGV. V was pared by 5 bases and J by 6 bases, with 10 bases between. There are 12 residues in the CDR3. CDR3 sequence (DNA): TGTGCCAGCAGCCCCAGACAGGCTGAAGCTTTCTTT. Translation: CASSPRQAEAFF.

This clone was counted once. The CDR3 DNA reads TGTGCCAGCAGCTTGGAGACCAGCTCCTACGAGCAGTACTTC. Residues: CASSLETSSYEQYF. The chain employs TRBV5-4 and TRBJ2-7; D not certain. Looked up from germline, CDR1 is SGHNT and CDR2 is YYREEE (reference sequence). This CDR3 comprises 14 residues. The V gene lost 0 bases and the J gene lost 0 bases, with 7 bases spanning the gap.

The chain recombines TRBV2 with TRBJ2-5; D gene ambiguous. V lost 3 bases, J lost 5 bases, and 19 bases lay in between. The V gene's germline CDR1 is SNHLY and CDR2 FYNNEI. CDR3 length: 16 residues. For the CDR3, the DNA is TGTGCCAGCAGTGATTTTGTCACACTTCTGGGGGAGACCCAGTACTTC. As protein: CASSDFVTLLGETQYF. Supplemented by reference TRBV2 and TRBJ2-5, the full variable domain reads EPEVTQTPSHQVTQMGQEVILRCVPISNHLYFYWYRQILGQKVEFLVSFYNNEISEKSEIFDDQFSVERPDGSNFTLKIRSTKLEDSAMYFCASSDFVTLLGETQYFGPGTRLLVL.

This clone turned up a few times. This chain connects TRBV7-9 to TRBJ2-7; D call uncertain. Germline lookup yields CDR1 SEHNR and CDR2 FQNEAQ (reference sequence). The CDR3 length is 12 residues. V lost 4 bases to trimming and J lost 7 bases, with 11 bases between them. The CDR3 sequence is CASSSAPGEQYF. Here the CDR3 DNA reads TGTGCCAGCAGCTCTGCCCCCGGAGAGCAGTACTTC. Looking up the rest from reference TRBV7-9 and TRBJ2-7 gives the full variable domain: DTGVSQNPRHKITKRGQNVTFRCDPISEHNRLYWYRQTLGQGPEFLTYFQNEAQLEKSRLLSDRFSAERPKGSFSTLEIQRTEQGDSAMYLCASSSAPGEQYFGPGTRLTVT.

CDR3 bases: TGTGCCAGCGGTTCCGGGGACTACTTTAAGAATGAGCAGTTCTTC. Its protein is CASGSGDYFKNEQFF. The V gene is TRBV2, the J gene TRBJ2-1, with TRBD2 identical over 7 bases. The V segment lost 8 bases and the J segment 7 bases; nucleotides outside the gene matches: 14. Per the germline V gene, CDR1 is SNHLY and CDR2 is FYNNEI. CDR3 size: 15 residues.

The CDR3 reads CASSASGSYTGELFF. CDR3 DNA: TGTGCCAGCAGCGCTAGCGGTTCGTACACCGGGGAGCTGTTTTTT. V is TRBV7-8 and J is TRBJ2-2; TRBD2 matches at 7 bases. The germline V gene has CDR1 SGHVS and CDR2 FQNEAQ. The CDR3 consists of 15 residues. The J segment lost 3 bases and the V segment lost 5 bases, leaving 6 bases of the junction unmatched.

The chain employs TRBV5-1 and TRBJ2-1, with D perhaps matching TRBD1 (6 bases). V shed 5 bases and J shed 4 bases, with 13 bases lying between them. The CDR3 is 14 residues long. Germline V CDR1 and CDR2: SGHRS, YFSETQ. CDR3 nucleotides: TGCGCCAGCAGGTGGTCAGGGGAGTACAATGAGCAGTTCTTC. It translates to CASRWSGEYNEQFF.

This rearrangement joins TRBV5-1 to TRBJ1-1, with D possibly TRBD1 on 6 matching bases. The germline V gene encodes CDR1 SGHRS and CDR2 YFSETQ. The V end was cut by 0 bases, the J end by 1 base, with 10 bases between. This CDR3 is built from 15 residues. CDR3: CASSLALGQNTEAFF. Written as DNA, the CDR3 is TGCGCCAGCAGCTTGGCCCTGGGACAGAACACTGAAGCTTTCTTT.

The chain has TRBV29-1 and TRBJ2-1, with 10 bases lining up with TRBD1. J was trimmed by 0 bases and V by 7 bases; bases with no gene match: 3. This CDR3 has 14 amino acids. The germline CDR1 and CDR2 sequences are SQVTM and ANQGSEA. The CDR3 DNA sequence: TGCAGCGCTCGGGACAGGGGCTCCTACAATGAGCAGTTCTTC. This translates into CSARDRGSYNEQFF.

The chain links TRBV19 to TRBJ2-7; D may be TRBD1 (6 bases). V was trimmed by 3 bases and J by 0 bases, leaving 9 bases between them. Germline assignment: CDR1 LNHDA and CDR2 SQIVND (reference sequence). The length of the CDR3 is 14 residues. CDR3 in DNA: TGTGCCAGTAGTATCACAGGGTCCTCCTACGAGCAGTACTTC. Translated: CASSITGSSYEQYF.

This sequence joins TRBV18 and TRBJ2-2, with 7 bases that match TRBD2. With V trimmed by 3 bases and J by 2 bases, 3 bases remained unmatched. The CDR3 sequence is 15 residues long. The germline V gene encodes CDR1 KGHSH and CDR2 LQKENI. Here the CDR3 reads CASSPRLANTGELFF. In DNA, the CDR3 is TGTGCCAGCTCACCTCGACTAGCAAACACCGGGGAGCTGTTTTTT.

The rearrangement joins TRBV7-9 to TRBJ1-4; maybe TRBD1 (5 bases). V was shortened by 5 bases and J by 7 bases, with 17 bases between the two germline ends. The CDR3 length is 15 residues. Germline V gene data show CDR1 as SEHNR and CDR2 as FQNEAQ (reference sequence). The CDR3 here is CASSPIGGIREKLFF. In DNA, the CDR3 is TGTGCCAGCAGCCCGATTGGGGGGATTCGTGAAAAACTGTTTTTT.

The sample holds a few counts of this clone. The gene calls are TRBV14 and TRBJ1-6, with 7 positions matching TRBD1. CDR3 length equals 15 residues. The trim removed 2 bases at V and 11 bases at J, leaving 9 bases unmatched. Germline V lookup: CDR1 SGHDN, CDR2 FVKESK. For the CDR3, the DNA is TGTGCCAGCAGCCAACGTACGACAGGGCAGCCACCCCTCCACTTT. Its translation is CASSQRTTGQPPLHF.

This rearrangement joins TRBV18 to TRBJ1-1, with D perhaps matching TRBD1 (5 bases). Germline values: CDR1 KGHSH, CDR2 LQKENI. V lost 1 base to trimming and J lost 4 bases, with 13 bases between them. The length of the CDR3 is 15 residues. The CDR3 coding sequence is TGTGCCAGCTCACCACGGGGCAGCCGCACCACTGAAGCTTTCTTT. Its protein is CASSPRGSRTTEAFF.

The chain recombines TRBV6-6 with TRBJ2-7; D may match TRBD1 or TRBD2 (5 bases each). The V end lost 3 bases, the J end lost 2 bases, and 14 bases lay between the germline ends. The CDR3 has 15 residues. CDR1 and CDR2 (germline): MNHNY, SVGAGI (reference sequence). CDR3 region: CASSYTGDGAYEQYF. CDR3 DNA: TGTGCCAGCAGTTATACCGGGGACGGTGCCTACGAGCAGTACTTC.

This rearrangement joins TRBV12-5 to TRBJ2-2, with 11 bases lining up with TRBD2. V shed 3 bases, J shed 6 bases, and the junction held 9 bases outside the gene matches. The CDR3 loop spans 17 amino acids. CDR1 and CDR2 from the germline V gene are LGHNT and FRNRAP. In nucleotides, the CDR3 is TGTGCTAGTGGTTTTGGTAGCGGGGGGGCCAACGCCGGGGAGCTGTTTTTT. Its translation is CASGFGSGGANAGELFF.

The V gene is TRBV7-2, the J gene TRBJ1-3, with unresolved D. V shed 6 bases and J shed 0 bases, with 12 bases lying between them. The CDR3 sequence is 15 residues long. Germline CDR1 SGHTA, CDR2 FQGNSA. CDR3 DNA sequence: TGTGCCAGCAGTCTATGGGGAAACTCTGGAAACACCATATATTTT. Protein: CASSLWGNSGNTIYF.

The rearrangement links TRBV27 to TRBJ1-3; 7 nucleotides align to TRBD1. Trimming cost V 3 bases and J 5 bases; bases outside gene matches: 10. There are 16 residues in the CDR3. CDR1 MNHEY and CDR2 SMNVEV come from the germline V gene (reference sequence). The CDR3 loop reads CASSFRHSGGRNTIYF. In nucleotides, the CDR3 is TGTGCCAGCAGTTTTCGACATTCAGGGGGAAGAAACACCATATATTTT.

This sequence joins TRBV11-2 and TRBJ2-5; 10 bases are a match to TRBD1. The CDR3 covers 15 residues. V shed 1 base and J 3 bases; nucleotides not matched to a gene: 2. Per germline, CDR1 SGHAT and CDR2 FQNNGV. The CDR3 coding sequence is TGTGCCAGCAGCTTAGGGACAGGGGGAGAAGAGACCCAGTACTTC. Translated: CASSLGTGGEETQYF. The full variable domain, with the rest looked up from reference TRBV11-2 and TRBJ2-5, is EAGVAQSPRYKIIEKRQSVAFWCNPISGHATLYWYQQILGQGPKLLIQFQNNGVVDDSQLPKDRFSAERLKGVDSTLKIQPAKLEDSAVYLCASSLGTGGEETQYFGPGTRLLVL.